This TCR beta chain was sequenced during a study of T-cell memory formation after mild COVID-19. Study background: Clusters of TCRs were largely donor specific. General study points: CD4+ contracting clones were found mainly in CM and EM, and CD8+ ones in EMRA. Some responding clones appeared in pre-infection memory, suggesting cross-reactive memory joined.

TCRdb processed the 5' RACE reads anew with MiXCR; each CDR3 protein has one entry. This sample has about 390,000 distinct CDR3 sequences, with about 15% found just once. This clonotype has at least ten counts. No antigen is known for it. The CDR3 consists of 12 residues. V lost 3 bases and J lost 2, with 4 bases in between. The rearrangement joins TRBV12-3 or TRBV12-4 to TRBJ2-5; D is ambiguous. Sequenced sample: PBMCs or a T cell subset sorted from them (not recorded which). The TCR originated in a man younger than 35 who had mild COVID-19 (a few samples of this study predate the infection). Cell type and time point are not known. CDR3 nucleotides: TGTGCCAGCAGTTTTGGGCAAGAGACCCAGTACTTC. Translation: CASSFGQETQYF.